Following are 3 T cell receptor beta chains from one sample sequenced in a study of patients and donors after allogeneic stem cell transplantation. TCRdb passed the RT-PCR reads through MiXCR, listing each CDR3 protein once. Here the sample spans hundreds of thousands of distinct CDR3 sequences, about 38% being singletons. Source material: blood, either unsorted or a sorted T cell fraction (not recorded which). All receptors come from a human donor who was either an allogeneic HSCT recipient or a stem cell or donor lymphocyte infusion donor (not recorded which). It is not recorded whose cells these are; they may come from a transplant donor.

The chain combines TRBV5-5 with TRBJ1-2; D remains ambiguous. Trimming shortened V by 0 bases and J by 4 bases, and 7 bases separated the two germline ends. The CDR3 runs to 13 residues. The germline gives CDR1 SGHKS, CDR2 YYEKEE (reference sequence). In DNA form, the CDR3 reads TGTGCCAGCAGCTTGGAGGGAACCTATGGCTACACCTTC. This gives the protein CASSLEGTYGYTF.

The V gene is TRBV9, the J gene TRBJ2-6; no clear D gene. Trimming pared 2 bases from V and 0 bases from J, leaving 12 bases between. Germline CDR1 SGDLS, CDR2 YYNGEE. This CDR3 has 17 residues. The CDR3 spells CASSVSMGNSGANVLTF. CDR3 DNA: TGTGCCAGCAGCGTTAGTATGGGGAACTCTGGGGCCAACGTCCTGACTTTC.

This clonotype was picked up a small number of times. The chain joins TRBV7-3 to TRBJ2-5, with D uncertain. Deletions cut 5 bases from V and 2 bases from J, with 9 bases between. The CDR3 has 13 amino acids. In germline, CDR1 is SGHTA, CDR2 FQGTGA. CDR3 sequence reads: CASSPAYQETQYF. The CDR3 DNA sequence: TGTGCCAGCAGCCCGGCCTATCAAGAGACCCAGTACTTC.